This T cell receptor beta chain stems from a study of blood T cell repertoires in COVID-19 (dated by TCRdb to the early 2020s). Regarding the complete study: Samples from collaborators originated in the United States, Italy and Spain and spanned both the acute and convalescent phases of COVID-19. The material from the prospective study consisted of cDNA or gDNA derived from T cells, B-cell-depleted T cells, or PBMCs. Subjects who had been exposed to COVID-19, were actively infected with it, or had recovered from it provided the deeply sampled blood TCRbeta repertoires that made up the dataset. A freely available public database, intended as a resource for researchers studying the immune response to SARS-CoV-2, is where the repertoires were released. Samples were obtained from the ongoing ImmuneRACE study (first 160 participants) and from about 1,300 subjects provided by 6 global collaborators. Sample metadata almost always included a de-identified subject ID, COVID-19 status, age in years and sex. HLA class I and class II types, where available, came from metadata supplied by the sample provider rather than from assay-based typing.

CDR1 and CDR2 are read off the germline V gene (reference sequence) as SEHNR and FQNEAQ. The junction carries 15 bases between V and J, which are trimmed by 4 bases and 6 bases respectively. Spanning cysteine to phenylalanine, the CDR3 consists of 14 amino acids. Just the 42-base CDR3 DNA is kept, in frame starting at base 1. TCRbeta CDR3 regions were amplified from genomic DNA using the immunoSEQ Assay, a bias-controlled multiplex PCR. In the paper's pipeline: The number of nucleated cells in each sample was estimated by amplification of reference gene primers within the assay. Sequence reads were collapsed and filtered to measure the absolute abundance of every unique TCRbeta CDR3 rearrangement. For each sample, productive Simpson clonality was calculated by taking the square root of Simpson's diversity index across productive rearrangements. The table was pulled from immuneACCESS by TCRdb, which kept in-frame rearrangements only. Such tables lose some clones; where checked, under half of the loss comes from unresolved V genes, and the rest has no known cause. From that table come the V and J calls and clone size; the DNA was used to work out D and trimming. Here the sample has roughly 260,000 clones; 70% to 90% occur a single time. The leading ten clones occupy 1.9% of the sample.

Participants in the prospective study were enrolled through a virtual design, were aged roughly 18 to 100 years, and lived in roughly 26 United States geographic areas. To assign participants to cohorts, the prospective study relied on clinical history that participants themselves reported in a screening survey and a study questionnaire. For ImmuneRACE Cohort 3, a participant was defined as recovered based on two consecutive negative NP/OP PCR tests, clearance by a healthcare professional, or resolution of symptoms. In the prospective study, whole blood, serum and a nasopharyngeal or oropharyngeal swab were collected from each participant by mobile phlebotomists. Additional blood draws and questionnaires over a roughly two-month period could optionally be provided by prospective study participants. Prospective study blood samples were shipped either frozen or at room temperature before DNA extraction.

General study outcomes and caveats: Clinical and demographic metadata were provided uncurated, with the amount varying by source and participant.

Comments on this clone: The specificity of this receptor is unknown. No base qualities exist here, and no much larger clone lies one base off it.

Sequenced: PBMCs or T cells enriched from blood (not recorded which). The chain joins TRBV7-9 to TRBJ1-1; the D gene is possibly TRBD1, with 6 bases matching. The sequence was collected from a woman aged 50 to 60 who had recovered from COVID-19. The CDR3 sequence is CASSSSGVESEAFF. The DNA reads as follows: TGTGCCAGCAGCTCATCAGGGGTCGAATCTGAAGCTTTCTTT.